This T cell receptor beta chain was sequenced during a study of blood T cells in healthy people across ages (dated by TCRdb to between 2014 and 2017). Some background on the complete study: In model experiments, roughly one uniquely barcoded TCR beta cDNA molecule per two T cells was captured by template switching. The study analyzed two additional independent replicas of 1 million unique cDNA reads from the same blood draw for two donors, one aged 18 to 30 and one aged 80 or older. To avoid experimental bias, donors of different ages were randomly spread across the sequencing lanes. The donors were divided into four age groups: young (average around 15 years), middle-aged (about 39), aged (around 59) and long-lived (82). Using deep sequencing normalized with unique cDNA molecular identifiers, the study measured how TCR beta repertoire diversity changes with age. Overall results and qualifications from the work: Conclusive comparison of naive and antigen-experienced compartments was prevented by the profiling of bulk unsorted PBMCs. There was a strong correlation between observed TCR beta diversity and the percentage of naive T cells measured by flow cytometry. The long-lived group showed more naive CD4+ T cells, fewer expanded clones and increased TCR diversity than the aged group, suggesting age selection. Because donor CMV infection status was unknown, age-related changes in expanded clonotypes were potentially confounded. Observed TCR beta diversity per million T cells fell roughly linearly with age, and a significant reduction was already apparent by age around 40. Estimates of total diversity from one million sequenced T cells were regarded as lower bounds and underestimates.

Systemically healthy Caucasian individuals from Russia, some 36 in total and aged about 6 to 90 years, were included as donors. Roughly 9.5 milliliters of peripheral blood were drawn from each donor into EDTA-treated Vacutainer tubes. Ficoll-Paque density-gradient centrifugation was used to isolate PBMCs, with at least 7 million per sample. Trizol reagent was used to extract total RNA from PBMCs, with at least 5 micrograms per sample. For every donor, flow cytometry on a PBMC aliquot measured the percentage of naive CD45RAhigh/CD27high T cells. Libraries were made using 5' RACE. TCRdb shows the sequencer as Illumina HiSeq 2500. A second roughly 6 to 11 cycle PCR used a sample-barcoded 5' primer and a J-beta primer mix. A template-switch 5' adaptor carrying 12 random nucleotides introduced a unique molecular identifier onto each TCR beta cDNA molecule. Each sample yielded at least 3 million CDR3-containing paired-end reads. The Mint cDNA synthesis kit, primed by a TRBC-specific oligonucleotide, was used to synthesize first-strand cDNA from all RNA. After uracil-DNA glycosylase treatment, a first 18-cycle PCR used universal primers M1SS and BC2_uni_R on all cDNA. As for how the authors treated the data: For normalization, 1 million high-quality reads, each with a distinct molecular identifier, were randomly selected from each sample. Instead of being binned into consensus sequences, reads with shared molecular identifiers were discarded. MiTCR, set to a Q25 quality threshold and the strictest error-elimination algorithm, was used for CDR3 identification, clonotype clustering and error correction. A nonparametric unseen species model with Euler transformation was used to estimate lower-bound total TCR beta diversity. The public reads were quality trimmed at Q25 with fastp and then assembled into clones with MiXCR by TCRdb, keeping productive beta chains. Each entry merges the rows of one CDR3 protein and shows their most common DNA and genes. These V and J calls rely on TCRdb rather than the paper's analysis. This sample holds over 1,200,000 distinct CDR3 sequences; approximately 59% were observed only once. Roughly 7% of the sample belongs to the ten largest clones.

From its cysteine to its phenylalanine, the CDR3 spans 14 amino acids. The sequence is cut down to CDR3 DNA, 42 bases in frame from base 1. The V end gives up 1 base and the J end 4 bases, leaving 3 bases in the junction not matched to a gene. The germline V gene encodes CDR1 SNHLY and CDR2 FYNNEI. Note on this clonotype: Which antigen it targets is not known. Base qualities are not recorded, but no much larger clone differs from it by a single base.

Source material: blood. The receptor was derived from a young man in good health. Recombination linked TRBV2 to TRBJ1-2, and TRBD1 aligns with 7 junction nucleotides. The CDR3 region: CASSEETGLYGYTF. In nucleotides, the sequence is TGTGCCAGCAGTGAAGAGACAGGGCTCTATGGCTACACCTTC. The CDR3 plus the reference TRBV2 and TRBJ1-2 genes for the other parts give the full variable domain: EPEVTQTPSHQVTQMGQEVILRCVPISNHLYFYWYRQILGQKVEFLVSFYNNEISEKSEIFDDQFSVERPDGSNFTLKIRSTKLEDSAMYFCASSEETGLYGYTFGSGTRLTVV.